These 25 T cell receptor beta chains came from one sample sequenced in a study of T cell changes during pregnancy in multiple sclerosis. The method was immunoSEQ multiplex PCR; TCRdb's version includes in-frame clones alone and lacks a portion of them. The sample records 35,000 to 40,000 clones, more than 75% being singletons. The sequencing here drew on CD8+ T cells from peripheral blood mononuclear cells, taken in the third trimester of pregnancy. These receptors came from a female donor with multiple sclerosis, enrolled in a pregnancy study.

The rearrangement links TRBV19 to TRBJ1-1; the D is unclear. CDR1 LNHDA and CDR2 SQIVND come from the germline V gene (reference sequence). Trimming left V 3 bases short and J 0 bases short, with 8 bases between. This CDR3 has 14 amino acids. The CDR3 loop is CASSILEMNTEAFF. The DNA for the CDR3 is TGTGCCAGTAGTATCCTGGAGATGAACACTGAAGCTTTCTTT.

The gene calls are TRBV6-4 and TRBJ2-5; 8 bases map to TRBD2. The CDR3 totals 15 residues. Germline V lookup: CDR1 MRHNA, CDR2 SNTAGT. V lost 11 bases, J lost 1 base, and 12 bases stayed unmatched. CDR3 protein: CAPPVVAGSQETQYF. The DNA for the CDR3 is TGTGCCCCCCCCGTGGTAGCGGGGTCCCAAGAGACCCAGTACTTC.

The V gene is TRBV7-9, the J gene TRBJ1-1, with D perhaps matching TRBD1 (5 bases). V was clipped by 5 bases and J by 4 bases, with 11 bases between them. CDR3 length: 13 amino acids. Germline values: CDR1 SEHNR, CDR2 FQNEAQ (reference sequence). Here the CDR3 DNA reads TGTGCCAGCAGCCCGCGGGGGGGCACTGAAGCTTTCTTT. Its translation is CASSPRGGTEAFF. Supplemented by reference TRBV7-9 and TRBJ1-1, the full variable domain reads DTGVSQNPRHKITKRGQNVTFRCDPISEHNRLYWYRQTLGQGPEFLTYFQNEAQLEKSRLLSDRFSAERPKGSFSTLEIQRTEQGDSAMYLCASSPRGGTEAFFGQGTRLTVV.

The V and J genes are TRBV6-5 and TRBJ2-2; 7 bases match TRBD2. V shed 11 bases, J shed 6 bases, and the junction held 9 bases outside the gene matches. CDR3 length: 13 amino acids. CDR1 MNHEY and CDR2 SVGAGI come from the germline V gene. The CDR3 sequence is CAAMAGEAGELFF. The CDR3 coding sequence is TGTGCCGCAATGGCGGGGGAGGCCGGGGAGCTGTTTTTT.

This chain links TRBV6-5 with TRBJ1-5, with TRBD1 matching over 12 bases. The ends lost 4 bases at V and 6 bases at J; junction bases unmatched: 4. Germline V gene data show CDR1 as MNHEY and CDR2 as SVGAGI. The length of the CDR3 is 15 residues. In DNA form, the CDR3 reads TGTGCCAGCAGTTCCGGGACAGGGGGCTTTCAGCCCCAGCATTTT. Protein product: CASSSGTGGFQPQHF.

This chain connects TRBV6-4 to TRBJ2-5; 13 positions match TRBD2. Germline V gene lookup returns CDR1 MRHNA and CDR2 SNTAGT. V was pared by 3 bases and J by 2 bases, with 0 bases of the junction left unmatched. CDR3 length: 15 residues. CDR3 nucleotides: TGTGCCAGCAGTGAACTAGCGGGGGGGCAAGAGACCCAGTACTTC. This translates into CASSELAGGQETQYF.

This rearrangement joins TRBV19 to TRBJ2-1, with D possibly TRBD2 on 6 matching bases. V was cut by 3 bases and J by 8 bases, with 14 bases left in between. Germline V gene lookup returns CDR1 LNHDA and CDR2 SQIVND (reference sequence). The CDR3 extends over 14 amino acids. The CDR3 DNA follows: TGTGCCAGTAGTATTGGGGACTTCGGGGATGAGCAGTTCTTC. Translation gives CASSIGDFGDEQFF.

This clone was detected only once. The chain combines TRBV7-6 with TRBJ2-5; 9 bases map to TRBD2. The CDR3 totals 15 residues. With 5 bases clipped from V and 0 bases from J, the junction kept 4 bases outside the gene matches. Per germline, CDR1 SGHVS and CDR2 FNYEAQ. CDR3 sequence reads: CASSPSGVYQETQYF. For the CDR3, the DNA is TGTGCCAGCAGCCCTAGCGGGGTGTACCAAGAGACCCAGTACTTC.

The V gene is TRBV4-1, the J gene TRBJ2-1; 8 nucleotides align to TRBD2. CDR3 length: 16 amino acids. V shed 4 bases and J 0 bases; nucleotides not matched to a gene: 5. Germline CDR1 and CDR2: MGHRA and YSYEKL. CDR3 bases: TGCGCCAGCAGCCGCTCACTAGCGGACTCCTACAATGAGCAGTTCTTC. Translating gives CASSRSLADSYNEQFF.

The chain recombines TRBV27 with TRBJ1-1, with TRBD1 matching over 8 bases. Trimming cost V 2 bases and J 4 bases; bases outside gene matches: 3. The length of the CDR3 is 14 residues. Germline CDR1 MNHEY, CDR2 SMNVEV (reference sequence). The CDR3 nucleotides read TGTGCCAGCAGTTTACTACAGGGGGGCACTGAAGCTTTCTTT. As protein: CASSLLQGGTEAFF.

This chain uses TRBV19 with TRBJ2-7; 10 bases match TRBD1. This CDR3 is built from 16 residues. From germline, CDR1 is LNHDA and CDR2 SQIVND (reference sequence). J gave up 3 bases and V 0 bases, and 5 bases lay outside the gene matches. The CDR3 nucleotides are TGTGCCAGTAGTATAGATTCGTGGGACAGGGGCTACGAGCAGTACTTC. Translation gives CASSIDSWDRGYEQYF.

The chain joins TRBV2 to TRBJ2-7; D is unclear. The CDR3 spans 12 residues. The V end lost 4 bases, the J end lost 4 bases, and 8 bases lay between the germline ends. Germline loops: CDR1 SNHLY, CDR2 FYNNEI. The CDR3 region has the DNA TGTGCCAGCAGTGCGGTCCTTTACGAGCAGTACTTC. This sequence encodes CASSAVLYEQYF.

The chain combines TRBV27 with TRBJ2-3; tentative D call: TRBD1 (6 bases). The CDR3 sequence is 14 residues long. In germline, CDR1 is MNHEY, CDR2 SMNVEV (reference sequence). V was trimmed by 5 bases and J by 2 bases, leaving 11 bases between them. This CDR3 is CASSHRDNTDTQYF. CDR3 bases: TGTGCCAGCAGTCACCGGGACAACACAGATACGCAGTATTTT.

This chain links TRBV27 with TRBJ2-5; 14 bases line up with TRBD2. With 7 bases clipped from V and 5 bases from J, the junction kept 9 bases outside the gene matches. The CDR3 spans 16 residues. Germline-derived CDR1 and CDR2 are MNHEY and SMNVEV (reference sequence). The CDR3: CASTAGTSGGGETQYF. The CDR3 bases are TGTGCCAGCACGGCCGGGACTAGCGGGGGAGGGGAGACCCAGTACTTC.

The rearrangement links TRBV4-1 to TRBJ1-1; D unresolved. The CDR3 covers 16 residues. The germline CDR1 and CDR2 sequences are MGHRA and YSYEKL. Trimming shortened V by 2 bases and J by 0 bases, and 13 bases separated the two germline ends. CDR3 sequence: CASSQSLAVMNTEAFF. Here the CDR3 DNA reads TGCGCCAGCAGCCAATCCCTGGCAGTGATGAACACTGAAGCTTTCTTT.

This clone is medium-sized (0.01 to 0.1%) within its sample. The CDR3 DNA reads as TGTGCCAGCAGTGTCGGAACAGGTGCTGGAAATCAGCCCCAGCATTTT. This codes for CASSVGTGAGNQPQHF. The chain links TRBV2 to TRBJ1-5; D is possibly TRBD1 (5 bases). Germline CDR1 SNHLY, CDR2 FYNNEI. Trimming pared 4 bases from V and 4 bases from J, leaving 17 bases between. The CDR3 runs 16 residues. The entire variable domain, with the rest obtained from reference TRBV2 and TRBJ1-5, is as follows: EPEVTQTPSHQVTQMGQEVILRCVPISNHLYFYWYRQILGQKVEFLVSFYNNEISEKSEIFDDQFSVERPDGSNFTLKIRSTKLEDSAMYFCASSVGTGAGNQPQHFGDGTRLSIL.

In DNA, the CDR3 is TGTGCCAGCAGCATCGGGACAACCTACGAGCAGTACTTC. This sequence encodes CASSIGTTYEQYF. J is TRBJ2-7 and V is TRBV11-2; possible D gene TRBD1, 6 bases. V lost 5 bases, J lost 2 bases, and 10 bases lay in between. CDR1 is SGHAT and CDR2 is FQNNGV in the germline V gene. This CDR3 region has 13 residues.

The DNA for the CDR3 is TGTGCCAGCAGTTCCGGGACAGGGCTTTACAATGAGCAGTTCTTC. Its protein is CASSSGTGLYNEQFF. This chain uses TRBV6-1 with TRBJ2-1, with 9 bases aligning to TRBD1. V was pared by 5 bases and J by 4 bases, with 6 bases of the junction left unmatched. Germline V gene data show CDR1 as MNHNS and CDR2 as SASEGT. This CDR3 is 15 amino acids long.

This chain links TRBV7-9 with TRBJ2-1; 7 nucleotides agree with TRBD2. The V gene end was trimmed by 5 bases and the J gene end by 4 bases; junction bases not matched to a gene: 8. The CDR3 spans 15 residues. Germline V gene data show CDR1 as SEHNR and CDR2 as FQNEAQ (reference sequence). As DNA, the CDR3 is TGTGCCAGCAGCGCGCAGCCGGGGGGATACAATGAGCAGTTCTTC. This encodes CASSAQPGGYNEQFF.

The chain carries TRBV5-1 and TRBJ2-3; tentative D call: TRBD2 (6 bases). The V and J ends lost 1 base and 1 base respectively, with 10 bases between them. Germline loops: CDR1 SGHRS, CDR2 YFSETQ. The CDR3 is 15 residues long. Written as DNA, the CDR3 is TGCGCCAGCAGCTTGCGGGGGACTCGCACAGATACGCAGTATTTT. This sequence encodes CASSLRGTRTDTQYF.

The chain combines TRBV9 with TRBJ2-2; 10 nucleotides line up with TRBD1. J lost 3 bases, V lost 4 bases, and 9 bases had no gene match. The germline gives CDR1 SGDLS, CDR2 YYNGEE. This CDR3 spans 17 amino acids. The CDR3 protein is CASSYNRDRGYTGELFF. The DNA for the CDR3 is TGTGCCAGCAGCTACAACCGGGACAGGGGATACACCGGGGAGCTGTTTTTT. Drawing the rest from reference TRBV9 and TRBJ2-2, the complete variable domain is DSGVTQTPKHLITATGQRVTLRCSPRSGDLSVYWYQQSLDQGLQFLIQYYNGEERAKGNILERFSAQQFPDLHSELNLSSLELGDSALYFCASSYNRDRGYTGELFFGEGSRLTVL.

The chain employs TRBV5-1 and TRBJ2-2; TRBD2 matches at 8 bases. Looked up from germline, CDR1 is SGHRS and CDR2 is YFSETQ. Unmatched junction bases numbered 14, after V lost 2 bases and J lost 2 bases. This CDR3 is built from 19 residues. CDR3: CASSFRVVGAGENTGELFF. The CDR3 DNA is TGCGCCAGCAGCTTCAGGGTAGTTGGAGCGGGGGAAAACACCGGGGAGCTGTTTTTT.

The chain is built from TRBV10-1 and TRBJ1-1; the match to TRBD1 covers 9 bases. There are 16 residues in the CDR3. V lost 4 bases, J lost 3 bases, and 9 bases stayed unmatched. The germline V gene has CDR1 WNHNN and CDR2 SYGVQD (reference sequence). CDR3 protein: CASSGTGTGNYTEAFF. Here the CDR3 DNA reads TGCGCCAGCAGTGGTACCGGGACAGGGAATTACACTGAAGCTTTCTTT.

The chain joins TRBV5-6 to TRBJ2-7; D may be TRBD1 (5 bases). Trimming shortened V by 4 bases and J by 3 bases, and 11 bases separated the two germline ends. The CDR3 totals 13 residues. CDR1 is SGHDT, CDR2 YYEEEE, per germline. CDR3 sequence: CASSPDTGYEQYF. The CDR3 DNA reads TGTGCCAGCAGCCCAGATACAGGCTACGAGCAGTACTTC.

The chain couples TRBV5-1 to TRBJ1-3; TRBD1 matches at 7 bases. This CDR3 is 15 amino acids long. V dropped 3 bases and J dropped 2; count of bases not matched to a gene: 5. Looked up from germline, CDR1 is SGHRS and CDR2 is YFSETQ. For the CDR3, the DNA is TGCGCCAGCAGCTACAGGGGCAGGGCTGGAAACACCATATATTTT. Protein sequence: CASSYRGRAGNTIYF.